This T cell receptor (beta chain) was obtained from a study of PD-L1 blockade in urothelial cancer. Overall study: Of approximately 29 patients, around 25 were males with bladder-origin urothelial cancer. Enrolled patients had been treated previously with 0 to 3 chemotherapy regimens.

With 5 bases clipped from V and 5 bases from J, the junction kept 6 bases outside the gene matches. The germline CDR1 and CDR2 sequences are SGHAT and FQNNGV. The CDR3 consists of 15 residues. Documented time point: pretreatment peripheral blood. Generated by immunoSEQ multiplex PCR, the TCRdb table keeps only in-frame clones and is missing some. The sample gives tens of thousands of clones, approximately 85% of which show up once; approximately 1.9% is in the top ten. The sample in question was PBMCs, obtained around atezolizumab (anti-PD-L1) treatment. This TCR was recovered from a man aged 45 to 65 with urothelial cancer. V usage is TRBV11-2 and J usage is TRBJ2-2, with 9 nucleotides matching TRBD1. CDR3 in amino acids: CASSPTTGGTGELFF. CDR3 nucleotide sequence: TGTGCCAGCAGCCCTACGACAGGGGGGACCGGGGAGCTGTTTTTT.